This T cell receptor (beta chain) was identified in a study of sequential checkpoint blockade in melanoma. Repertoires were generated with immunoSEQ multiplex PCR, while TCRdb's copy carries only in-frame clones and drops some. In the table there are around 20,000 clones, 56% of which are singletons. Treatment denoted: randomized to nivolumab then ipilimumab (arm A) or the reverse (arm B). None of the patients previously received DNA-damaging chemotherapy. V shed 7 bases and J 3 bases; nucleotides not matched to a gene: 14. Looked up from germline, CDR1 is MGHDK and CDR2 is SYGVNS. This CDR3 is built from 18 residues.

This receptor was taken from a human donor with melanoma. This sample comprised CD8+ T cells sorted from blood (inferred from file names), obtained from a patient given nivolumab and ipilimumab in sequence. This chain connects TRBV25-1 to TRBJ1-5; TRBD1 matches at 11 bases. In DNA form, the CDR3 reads TGTGCCAGCACCCTTCCAGGGACAGGGGGGCGGTTCAATCAGCCCCAGCATTTT. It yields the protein CASTLPGTGGRFNQPQHF.